These 25 T cell receptor beta chains originate from one sample sequenced in a study of cytomegalovirus exposure and HLA in healthy donors. Amplification used 60 Vbeta primers and 13 Jbeta primers. TCRdb's table, derived via immunoSEQ multiplex PCR, lists solely in-frame clones and lacks some. In the table there are approximately 220,000 clones, 82% of which are singletons. Sequencing was carried out using PBMCs. These TCRs come from a man aged 40-55 years in good health and CMV-seropositive.

This clone came up a few times. The rearrangement uses TRBV5-8 and TRBJ2-2; D remains unclear. The CDR3 covers 14 residues. Trimming took off 4 bases at V and 4 bases at J, with 11 bases between the two ends. Germline values: CDR1 SGHTS, CDR2 YDEGEE. The CDR3, as DNA: TGTGCCAGCAGCCGTTCCCGGAGCACCGGGGAGCTGTTTTTT. Amino acid sequence: CASSRSRSTGELFF.

The sample holds one count of this clone. The genes are TRBV18 and TRBJ2-2, with a possible D match to TRBD1 (7 bases). The germline gives CDR1 KGHSH, CDR2 LQKENI. V was clipped by 0 bases and J by 2 bases, with 13 bases between them. The CDR3 contains 17 residues. CDR3 nucleotides: TGTGCCAGCTCACCACCGACGACAGGGACTAACACCGGGGAGCTGTTTTTT. As protein: CASSPPTTGTNTGELFF.

V usage is TRBV6-1 and J usage is TRBJ2-7, with 7 bases matching TRBD1. J was trimmed by 2 bases and V by 5 bases; bases with no gene match: 6. In germline, CDR1 is MNHNS, CDR2 SASEGT. The CDR3 extends over 14 amino acids. CDR3 amino acids: CASSFGQATYEQYF. The CDR3 nucleotides are TGTGCCAGCAGTTTTGGACAGGCAACCTACGAGCAGTACTTC.

This clone was seen a handful of times. The chain is built from TRBV19 and TRBJ1-2; D uncertain. Germline values: CDR1 LNHDA, CDR2 SQIVND (reference sequence). This CDR3 region has 13 residues. Trimming took 5 bases from V and 3 from J, leaving 10 bases between them. For the CDR3, the DNA is TGTGCCAGTAGTTTCGCGGGAGACTATGGCTACACCTTC. Protein sequence: CASSFAGDYGYTF.

The J gene is TRBJ2-1, the V gene TRBV2; no clear D gene. Per the germline V gene, CDR1 is SNHLY and CDR2 is FYNNEI. The V end was cut by 4 bases, the J end by 10 bases, with 8 bases between. The CDR3 loop spans 11 amino acids. DNA for the CDR3: TGTGCCAGCAGTGGAGTCAAGGAGCAGTTCTTC. Translation: CASSGVKEQFF.

The V call is TRBV25-1, the J call TRBJ2-7; maybe TRBD1 (5 bases). Germline-derived CDR1 and CDR2 are MGHDK and SYGVNS. V was cut by 8 bases and J by 3 bases, with 11 bases left in between. The CDR3 has 12 amino acids. The CDR3 here is CASGKDSYEQYF. CDR3 DNA: TGTGCCAGCGGCAAAGACAGCTACGAGCAGTACTTC.

This clone was seen more than once but under ten times. The gene calls are TRBV4-1 and TRBJ2-1; TRBD2 is a possible D gene (6 bases). Trimming took off 4 bases at V and 9 bases at J, with 22 bases between the two ends. The CDR3 is 16 residues long. CDR1 is MGHRA and CDR2 is YSYEKL in the germline V gene. Here the CDR3 reads CASSPANLGGAGEQFF. CDR3 DNA sequence: TGCGCCAGCAGCCCTGCTAACCTCGGCGGGGCGGGTGAGCAGTTCTTC.

The rearrangement links TRBV25-1 to TRBJ1-2; tentative D call: TRBD1 (6 bases). This CDR3 spans 14 amino acids. Trimming shortened V by 7 bases and J by 3 bases, and 15 bases separated the two germline ends. The germline V gene encodes CDR1 MGHDK and CDR2 SYGVNS. The CDR3: CASMPGAGDYGYTF. In nucleotides, the CDR3 is TGTGCCAGCATGCCAGGGGCAGGGGACTATGGCTACACCTTC.

The rearrangement joins TRBV9 to TRBJ2-3; 15 bases are shared with TRBD2. Per the germline V gene, CDR1 is SGDLS and CDR2 is YYNGEE. This CDR3 is built from 18 residues. V dropped 0 bases and J dropped 6; count of bases not matched to a gene: 8. The DNA of the CDR3 is TGTGCCAGCAGCGTAGCTTGGACTAGCGGGAGGGCCCGGGATACGCAGTATTTT. Translated, it gives CASSVAWTSGRARDTQYF.

The chain has TRBV19 and TRBJ2-5; D call uncertain. The CDR3 has 15 amino acids. Looked up from germline, CDR1 is LNHDA and CDR2 is SQIVND (reference sequence). Trimming cost V 6 bases and J 2 bases, with 16 bases left between them. The CDR3 nucleotides are TGTGCCAGTAGCCTTCTGGGCAGGAATCAAGAGACCCAGTACTTC. Its protein product is CASSLLGRNQETQYF.

This sequence joins TRBV27 and TRBJ2-2; 9 bases are a match to TRBD1. Per germline, CDR1 MNHEY and CDR2 SMNVEV (reference sequence). CDR3 length: 15 amino acids. V lost 5 bases to trimming and J lost 4 bases; unmatched junction nucleotides: 5. As DNA, the CDR3 is TGTGCCAGCAGTCCCGGGACAGGGCGCACCGGGGAGCTGTTTTTT. Amino acid sequence: CASSPGTGRTGELFF.

Note on this clone: This specimen includes other DNA sequences encoding the same CDR3. This chain links TRBV9 with TRBJ2-3, with 14 positions matching TRBD2. CDR1 is SGDLS, CDR2 YYNGEE, per germline. Losses at the gene ends were 0 bases for V and 4 bases for J; bases not matched to a gene: 1. The CDR3 is 16 amino acids. CDR3: CASSVGLAGGADTQYF. In nucleotides, the CDR3 is TGTGCCAGCAGCGTAGGACTAGCGGGAGGGGCAGATACGCAGTATTTT.

The V call is TRBV5-4, the J call TRBJ1-2, with 7 nucleotides matching TRBD1. The V gene end was trimmed by 0 bases and the J gene end by 4 bases; junction bases not matched to a gene: 3. CDR1 and CDR2 (germline): SGHNT, YYREEE (reference sequence). This CDR3 spans 14 amino acids. The CDR3 is CASSLDRGLYGYTF. Here the CDR3 DNA reads TGTGCCAGCAGCTTGGACAGGGGTCTCTATGGCTACACCTTC.

The chain employs TRBV27 and TRBJ1-2; a weak D match, TRBD1 (6 bases). The germline CDR1 and CDR2 sequences are MNHEY and SMNVEV (reference sequence). The CDR3 totals 14 residues. V was cut by 5 bases and J by 2 bases, with 12 bases left in between. CDR3 DNA: TGTGCCAGCAGTCGACTGGACAGCAACTATGGCTACACCTTC. This encodes CASSRLDSNYGYTF.

V gene TRBV12-5 combines with J gene TRBJ2-5; 9 positions agree with TRBD2. Germline V CDR1 and CDR2: LGHNT, FRNRAP. V lost 1 base and J lost 5; bases outside the gene matches: 5. The CDR3 is made up of 15 amino acids. The CDR3 protein is CASGLGGRAEETQYF. CDR3 bases: TGTGCTAGTGGTTTGGGCGGGAGGGCGGAGGAGACCCAGTACTTC.

V usage is TRBV5-4 and J usage is TRBJ2-1, with D possibly matching TRBD2 (7 bases). V was shortened by 4 bases and J by 7 bases, with 21 bases between the two germline ends. There are 16 residues in the CDR3. Germline V gene lookup returns CDR1 SGHNT and CDR2 YYREEE (reference sequence). CDR3 in amino acids: CASSPRGAGMRNEQFF. For the CDR3, the DNA is TGTGCCAGCAGCCCACGGGGGGCGGGTATGCGGAATGAGCAGTTCTTC.

This clone has just one count. The rearrangement joins TRBV2 to TRBJ2-1; TRBD1 agrees at 9 bases. Germline CDR1 reads SNHLY; CDR2 reads FYNNEI. The CDR3 has 14 amino acids. J was trimmed by 4 bases and V by 8 bases; bases with no gene match: 6. CDR3 coding DNA: TGTGCCAGCGAGGGACAGGGCCTATACAATGAGCAGTTCTTC. Its protein is CASEGQGLYNEQFF.

CDR3 sequence reads: CASSLLAGVGNEQFF. The CDR3 region has the DNA TGTGCCAGCAGCCTACTAGCGGGAGTAGGCAATGAGCAGTTCTTC. The chain uses TRBV7-3 and TRBJ2-1; 11 nucleotides line up with TRBD2. Germline CDR1 SGHTA, CDR2 FQGTGA. V shed 5 bases, J shed 6 bases, and the junction held 6 bases outside the gene matches. The CDR3 is 15 amino acids.

This clone was observed a single time. The chain recombines TRBV5-6 with TRBJ1-2, with a tentative D call TRBD1 (5 bases). CDR3 size: 15 residues. V lost 3 bases and J 5 bases, leaving 17 bases between the germline ends. Germline V gene sequence: CDR1 SGHDT, CDR2 YYEEEE. The CDR3 nucleotides are TGTGCCAGCAGCTCAGATATCAGGGTTAGGTATGGCTACACCTTC. It codes for CASSSDIRVRYGYTF. Based on the CDR3 plus reference TRBV5-6 and TRBJ1-2, the full variable domain is DAGVTQSPTHLIKTRGQQVTLRCSPKSGHDTVSWYQQALGQGPQFIFQYYEEEERQRGNFPDRFSGHQFPNYSSELNVNALLLGDSALYLCASSSDIRVRYGYTFGSGTRLTVV.

The rearrangement links TRBV5-1 to TRBJ2-7; 7 bases align to TRBD1. Germline CDR1 and CDR2: SGHRS and YFSETQ. This CDR3 comprises 13 residues. Trimming at V came to 5 bases and at J to 4 bases, leaving 6 bases not matched to a gene. CDR3 nucleotide sequence: TGCGCCAGCAGGCCGACAGGGTCGTACGAGCAGTACTTC. Its translation is CASRPTGSYEQYF.

The genes are TRBV25-1 and TRBJ1-2; TRBD1 is a possible D gene (6 bases). Germline V gives CDR1 MGHDK, CDR2 SYGVNS. This CDR3 region has 15 residues. Trimming left V 4 bases short and J 2 bases short, with 14 bases between. For the CDR3, the DNA is TGTGCCAGCAGTGCGTTGGGGAGGGGGAACTATGGCTACACCTTC. This codes for CASSALGRGNYGYTF.

The chain joins TRBV19 to TRBJ1-1, with D unresolved. The CDR3 length is 13 residues. Germline CDR1 reads LNHDA; CDR2 reads SQIVND (reference sequence). V gave up 7 bases and J gave up 1 base, with 10 bases separating them. CDR3 sequence reads: CASTGPGNTEAFF. CDR3 DNA sequence: TGTGCCAGTACTGGTCCGGGGAACACTGAAGCTTTCTTT.

The rearrangement joins TRBV5-1 to TRBJ2-7; 7 bases are shared with TRBD1. V lost 1 base to trimming and J lost 2 bases; unmatched junction nucleotides: 3. The CDR3 runs to 14 residues. CDR1 SGHRS and CDR2 YFSETQ come from the germline V gene. This chain's CDR3 is CASSLPGTAYEQYF. CDR3 nucleotides: TGCGCCAGCAGCTTGCCCGGGACAGCCTACGAGCAGTACTTC.

This chain uses TRBV14 with TRBJ2-2; D gene unclear. Germline loops: CDR1 SGHDN, CDR2 FVKESK. The V gene lost 1 base and the J gene lost 6 bases, with 12 bases spanning the gap. The CDR3 is 15 amino acids. The CDR3 loop reads CASSQVVAPPGELFF. The DNA of the CDR3 is TGTGCCAGCAGCCAAGTCGTAGCACCTCCCGGGGAGCTGTTTTTT.

This sequence joins TRBV6-5 and TRBJ1-3, with D maybe TRBD1 (5 bases). The CDR3 runs to 14 residues. Germline CDR1 is MNHEY and CDR2 is SVGAGI. The V and J ends lost 6 bases and 2 bases respectively, with 11 bases between them. The CDR3 loop is CASSPGGAGNTIYF. DNA for the CDR3: TGTGCCAGCAGCCCCGGAGGGGCTGGAAACACCATATATTTT.